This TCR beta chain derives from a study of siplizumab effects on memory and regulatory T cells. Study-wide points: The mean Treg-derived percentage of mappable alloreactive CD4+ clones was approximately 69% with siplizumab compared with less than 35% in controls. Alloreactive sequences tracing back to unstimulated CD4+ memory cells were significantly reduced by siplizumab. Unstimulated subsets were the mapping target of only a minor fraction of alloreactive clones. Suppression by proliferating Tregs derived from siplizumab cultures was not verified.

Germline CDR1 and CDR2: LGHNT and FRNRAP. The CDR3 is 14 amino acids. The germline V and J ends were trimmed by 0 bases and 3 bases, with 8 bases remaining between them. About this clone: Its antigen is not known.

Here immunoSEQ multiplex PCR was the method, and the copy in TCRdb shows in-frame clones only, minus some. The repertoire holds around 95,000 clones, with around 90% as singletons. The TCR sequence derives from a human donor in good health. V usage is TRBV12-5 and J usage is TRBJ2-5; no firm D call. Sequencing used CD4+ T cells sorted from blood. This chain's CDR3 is CASGLVTSEETQYF. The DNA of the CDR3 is TGTGCTAGTGGTTTGGTAACGTCAGAAGAGACCCAGTACTTC.